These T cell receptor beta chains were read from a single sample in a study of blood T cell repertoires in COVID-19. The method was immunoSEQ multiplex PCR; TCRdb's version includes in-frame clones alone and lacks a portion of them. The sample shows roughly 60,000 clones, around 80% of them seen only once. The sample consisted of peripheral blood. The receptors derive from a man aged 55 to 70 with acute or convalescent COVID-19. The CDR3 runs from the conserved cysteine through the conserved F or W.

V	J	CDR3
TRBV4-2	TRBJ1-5	CASSHVFRGTGQPQHF
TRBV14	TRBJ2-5	CASSSTSGQETQYF
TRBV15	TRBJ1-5	CATSRDRGAYQPQHF
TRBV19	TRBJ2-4	CASSIGTWYIQYF
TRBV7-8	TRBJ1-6	CASSEYGFEDSPLHF
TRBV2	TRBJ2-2	CASSVQGAANTGELFF
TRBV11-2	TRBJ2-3	CASSLIGGGGGPTDTQYF
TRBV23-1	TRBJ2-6	CASSQSPRYSGANVLTF
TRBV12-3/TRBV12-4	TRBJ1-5	CASSQQGDQPQHF
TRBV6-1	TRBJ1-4	CASSAIRGIPNEKLFF
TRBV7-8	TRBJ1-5	CASSLRSNQPQHF
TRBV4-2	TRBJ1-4	CASRLDRGGEKLFF
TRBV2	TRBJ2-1	CASSVDFNEQFF
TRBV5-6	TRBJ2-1	CASSAGLGGSYNEQFF
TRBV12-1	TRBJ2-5	CASSFVPGETQYF
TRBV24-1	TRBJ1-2	CATSDPQGPGLSYTF
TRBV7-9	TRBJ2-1	CASSLGGGSINRQFF
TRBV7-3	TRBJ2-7	CASSLTTGYEQYF
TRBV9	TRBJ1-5	CASQGGPPGGDQPQHF
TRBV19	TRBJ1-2	CASSTTGYYGYTF
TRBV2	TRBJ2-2	CASSKQGYTGELFF
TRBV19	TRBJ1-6	CASSIGLASPLHF
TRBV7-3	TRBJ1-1	CASSLVGNTEAFF
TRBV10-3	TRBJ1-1	CAISKGTGGTEAFF
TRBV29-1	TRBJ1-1	CSVERKGGRTEAFF
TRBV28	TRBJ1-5	CASSLRAQPQHF
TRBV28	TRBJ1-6	CASSLSLQKSPLHF
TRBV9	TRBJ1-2	CASSAPGQGYGYTF
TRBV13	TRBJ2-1	CASSLDTGVNEQFF